These 23 T cell receptor beta chains share one sample of origin, sequenced in a study of blood T cell repertoires in COVID-19. Sequencing used immunoSEQ multiplex PCR; TCRdb keeps in-frame clones, though not all of them. The data hold some 220,000 clones, with over 70% observed a single time. Input material: peripheral blood. The receptors come from a woman between 65 and 79 years old with acute or convalescent COVID-19.

The V gene is TRBV18, the J gene TRBJ2-2, with 10 bases that match TRBD1. Germline V gives CDR1 KGHSH, CDR2 LQKENI. J was trimmed by 6 bases and V by 0 bases; bases with no gene match: 4. The CDR3 is 16 amino acids. DNA for the CDR3: TGTGCCAGCTCACCACCGACCGGGACAGGGGCCGGGGAGCTGTTTTTT. This sequence encodes CASSPPTGTGAGELFF.

The chain links TRBV6-5 to TRBJ1-2; TRBD1 matches at 9 bases. Germline assignment: CDR1 MNHEY and CDR2 SVGAGI. The CDR3 spans 14 residues. V trimming: 6 bases; J trimming: 9 bases; junction bases outside the gene matches: 11. The CDR3 is CASRKPGQGLSYTF. The CDR3 DNA sequence: TGTGCCAGCAGAAAGCCGGGACAGGGTTTGAGCTACACCTTC.

The chain is built from TRBV12-5 and TRBJ2-1, with 8 positions matching TRBD2. The CDR3 contains 17 residues. Losses at the gene ends were 2 bases for V and 8 bases for J; bases not matched to a gene: 14. Germline V gene data show CDR1 as LGHNT and CDR2 as FRNRAP. CDR3: CASGLFITGGPGHEQFF. The CDR3 DNA sequence: TGTGCTAGTGGTTTGTTCATAACGGGGGGGCCGGGCCATGAGCAGTTCTTC.

The chain carries TRBV19 and TRBJ1-1, with D unresolved. The CDR3 totals 11 residues. Germline V CDR1 and CDR2: LNHDA, SQIVND (reference sequence). V lost 6 bases to trimming and J lost 3 bases, with 5 bases between them. CDR3: CASRAYTEAFF. In DNA form, the CDR3 reads TGTGCCAGTAGGGCATACACTGAAGCTTTCTTT.

V and J are TRBV30 and TRBJ1-4, with a possible D match to TRBD1 (6 bases). V gave up 5 bases and J gave up 6 bases, with 13 bases separating them. The germline gives CDR1 GTSNPN, CDR2 SVGIG (reference sequence). The CDR3 runs to 13 residues. The CDR3 nucleotides read TGTGCCTGGGCCCGGGGGGCGGATGAAAAACTGTTTTTT. This sequence encodes CAWARGADEKLFF.

The chain couples TRBV20-1 to TRBJ2-1; the D gene is possibly TRBD2 (7 bases). This CDR3 spans 13 amino acids. The germline CDR1 and CDR2 sequences are DFQATT and SNEGSKA (reference sequence). The V end was cut by 3 bases, the J end by 6 bases, with 12 bases between. The CDR3: CSASRGGSNEQFF. The CDR3, as DNA: TGCAGTGCTAGTAGGGGGGGAAGCAATGAGCAGTTCTTC.

The rearrangement links TRBV19 to TRBJ1-3; no reliable D call. The germline V gene encodes CDR1 LNHDA and CDR2 SQIVND (reference sequence). Trimming shortened V by 7 bases and J by 7 bases, and 11 bases separated the two germline ends. CDR3 length: 12 residues. In nucleotides, the CDR3 is TGTGCCAGTAATACAAGGCGGAACACCATATATTTT. Translation gives CASNTRRNTIYF.

The chain links TRBV29-1 to TRBJ2-3, with TRBD1 identical over 7 bases. Germline-derived CDR1 and CDR2 are SQVTM and ANQGSEA. The CDR3 totals 14 residues. V gave up 8 bases and J gave up 3 bases; unmatched junction bases: 11. Here the CDR3 reads CSIRQGGTTDTQYF. Written as DNA, the CDR3 is TGCAGCATACGACAGGGCGGTACAACAGATACGCAGTATTTT.

V usage is TRBV5-1 and J usage is TRBJ1-2, with 7 nucleotides matching TRBD1. Germline V lookup: CDR1 SGHRS, CDR2 YFSETQ. The CDR3 consists of 13 residues. V was pared by 5 bases and J by 5 bases, with 6 bases of the junction left unmatched. CDR3: CASSERTGYGYTF. The CDR3 DNA follows: TGCGCCAGCAGTGAACGGACAGGATATGGCTACACCTTC. Full variable domain (remainder filled in from reference TRBV5-1 and TRBJ1-2): KAGVTQTPRYLIKTRGQQVTLSCSPISGHRSVSWYQQTPGQGLQFLFEYFSETQRNKGNFPGRFSGRQFSNSRSEMNVSTLELGDSALYLCASSERTGYGYTFGSGTRLTVV.

The V gene is TRBV5-8, the J gene TRBJ2-5; 9 bases line up with TRBD1. The CDR3 length is 15 residues. Unmatched junction bases numbered 9, after V lost 4 bases and J lost 5 bases. From germline, CDR1 is SGHTS and CDR2 YDEGEE. The CDR3 sequence is CASSQDRGWMETQYF. The CDR3 DNA reads TGTGCCAGCAGCCAAGACAGGGGGTGGATGGAGACCCAGTACTTC.

In nucleotides, the CDR3 is TGTGCCAGCAGTTCCCCCGGGGCAGGGACAGGCTCCTATAATTCACCCCTCCACTTT. This gives the protein CASSSPGAGTGSYNSPLHF. V is TRBV28 and J is TRBJ1-6, with TRBD1 matching 8 bases. This CDR3 is 19 amino acids long. The junction had 11 bases not matched to a gene; V was cut back by 4 bases and J by 0 bases. CDR1 is MDHEN, CDR2 SYDVKM, per germline.

The V gene is TRBV6-6, the J gene TRBJ2-1; tentative D call: TRBD2 (5 bases). The CDR3 totals 14 residues. In germline, CDR1 is MNHNY, CDR2 SVGAGI (reference sequence). V was trimmed by 6 bases and J by 3 bases, leaving 12 bases between them. As DNA, the CDR3 is TGTGCCAGCAGCCCGGGGTATCTCTACAATGAGCAGTTCTTC. Protein: CASSPGYLYNEQFF.

The rearrangement uses TRBV5-1 and TRBJ2-3; 8 bases match TRBD1. This CDR3 spans 16 amino acids. The V gene's germline CDR1 is SGHRS and CDR2 YFSETQ. V trimming: 4 bases; J trimming: 5 bases; junction bases outside the gene matches: 12. The CDR3 loop is CASSHPGTGGGDTQYF. For the CDR3, the DNA is TGCGCCAGCAGCCATCCCGGGACAGGAGGGGGAGATACGCAGTATTTT. Based on the CDR3 plus reference TRBV5-1 and TRBJ2-3, the full variable domain is KAGVTQTPRYLIKTRGQQVTLSCSPISGHRSVSWYQQTPGQGLQFLFEYFSETQRNKGNFPGRFSGRQFSNSRSEMNVSTLELGDSALYLCASSHPGTGGGDTQYFGPGTRLTVL.

The CDR3 protein is CASSLNPPGLADHEQYF. DNA for the CDR3: TGTGCCAGCAGCTTAAACCCCCCGGGACTAGCGGACCACGAGCAGTACTTC. This chain connects TRBV7-2 to TRBJ2-7; 11 nucleotides line up with TRBD2. Germline loops: CDR1 SGHTA, CDR2 FQGNSA. V shed 2 bases, J shed 5 bases, and the junction held 11 bases outside the gene matches. The CDR3 has 17 amino acids.

To note about this clone: This sample also contains other DNA sequences that code for the same CDR3. The V gene is TRBV5-4, the J gene TRBJ2-3; 8 bases align to TRBD1. V lost 1 base, J lost 2 bases, and 0 bases stayed unmatched. CDR1 SGHNT and CDR2 YYREEE come from the germline V gene (reference sequence). The CDR3 has 14 amino acids. The CDR3 DNA sequence: TGTGCCAGCAGCTTGCAGGGGGCCACAGATACGCAGTATTTT. Protein sequence: CASSLQGATDTQYF.

The rearrangement links TRBV6-5 to TRBJ2-7; 9 bases line up with TRBD2. CDR1 MNHEY and CDR2 SVGAGI come from the germline V gene. There are 15 residues in the CDR3. V shed 3 bases and J 0 bases; nucleotides not matched to a gene: 3. The CDR3, as DNA: TGTGCCAGCAGTTATAGCGGGGGAAGCTCCTACGAGCAGTACGTC. Its translation: CASSYSGGSSYEQYV.

The chain joins TRBV30 to TRBJ2-6; D remains unclear. The CDR3 contains 15 residues. From germline, CDR1 is GTSNPN and CDR2 SVGIG (reference sequence). Deletions cut 0 bases from V and 1 base from J, with 7 bases between. CDR3 nucleotides: TGTGCCTGGAGTGTGCGAGGATCTGGGGCCAACGTCCTGACTTTC. Residues: CAWSVRGSGANVLTF.

The chain combines TRBV30 with TRBJ1-6; 7 bases fit TRBD1. V was clipped by 2 bases and J by 2 bases; unmatched bases: 6. CDR3 length: 16 residues. Germline V lookup: CDR1 GTSNPN, CDR2 SVGIG (reference sequence). The CDR3 protein is CAWSIDRAAYNSPLHF. The CDR3 nucleotides are TGTGCCTGGAGTATTGACAGGGCTGCCTATAATTCACCCCTCCACTTT.

The chain has TRBV7-9 and TRBJ2-2; the D gene is possibly TRBD1 (5 bases). Germline assignment: CDR1 SEHNR and CDR2 FQNEAQ (reference sequence). The CDR3 contains 14 residues. V was shortened by 3 bases and J by 6 bases, with 11 bases between the two germline ends. The CDR3, as DNA: TGTGCCAGCAGCTTCGGTCAGGGCGCCGGGGAGCTGTTTTTT. This codes for CASSFGQGAGELFF.

The sample holds one count of this clone. The chain recombines TRBV3-1 (or the pseudogene TRBV3-2) with TRBJ2-5; 7 bases are a match to TRBD2. The CDR3 has 16 residues. The ends lost 2 bases at V and 6 bases at J; junction bases unmatched: 12. CDR1 LGHDT and CDR2 YNNKEL come from the germline V gene (reference sequence). The CDR3 region has the DNA TGTGCCAGCAGCCAAAAGGTCCGGGTCGGGGGGAAGACCCAGTACTTC. Residues: CASSQKVRVGGKTQYF.

The sample holds a few counts of this clone. The chain couples TRBV7-3 to TRBJ2-2; 7 bases agree with TRBD1. CDR3 length equals 15 residues. V was pared by 5 bases and J by 3 bases, with 6 bases of the junction left unmatched. Germline V gene lookup returns CDR1 SGHTA and CDR2 FQGTGA. CDR3 region: CASSLDRADTGELFF. CDR3 DNA sequence: TGTGCCAGCAGCCTCGACAGGGCGGACACCGGGGAGCTGTTTTTT. Supplemented by reference TRBV7-3 and TRBJ2-2, the full variable domain reads GAGVSQTPSNKVTEKGKYVELRCDPISGHTALYWYRQSLGQGPEFLIYFQGTGAADDSGLPNDRFFAVRPEGSVSTLKIQRTERGDSAVYLCASSLDRADTGELFFGEGSRLTVL.

The rearrangement joins TRBV6-5 to TRBJ1-2; TRBD1 matches 7 bases. V shed 6 bases, J shed 0 bases, and the junction held 4 bases outside the gene matches. This CDR3 region has 14 residues. CDR1 is MNHEY and CDR2 is SVGAGI in the germline V gene. The CDR3 DNA is TGTGCCAGCAGGAGGACAGGTACTAACTATGGCTACACCTTC. Translated: CASRRTGTNYGYTF.

This chain joins TRBV12-3 or TRBV12-4 and TRBJ2-1; weak D call: TRBD1 (6 bases). The CDR3 is 13 residues long. V was shortened by 6 bases and J by 6 bases, with 12 bases between the two germline ends. CDR3: CASRPGDANEQFF. The CDR3 DNA reads as TGTGCCAGCAGACCAGGGGATGCCAATGAGCAGTTCTTC.